This T cell receptor beta chain appears in the sequencing data of a study of blood T cells in healthy people across ages. A J-beta primer mix and a sample-barcoded 5' primer were used in a second PCR of roughly 6 to 12 cycles. Each of the samples gave a minimum of 2.5 million paired-end reads that contained CDR3. Via MiXCR, TCRdb re-called the 5' RACE reads, giving one row per CDR3 protein. The sample lists approximately 800,000 distinct CDR3 sequences, less than 60% seen once, with 15% to 20% in the top ten. Per sample, no less than 5.5 micrograms of total RNA were extracted. The table lists this clonotype with a few counts. Its antigen is not known. Findings and limits, study-wide: Greater diversity and more naive CD4+ cells were seen in long-lived donors than in aged donors. While age rose, TCR beta diversity per million T cells dropped in a roughly linear way.

The sample comprised blood. This receptor was identified in a man aged 80 or over in good health.

CDR3 in amino acids: CSATPEETQYF. The CDR3, as DNA: TGCAGTGCTACACCAGAAGAGACCCAGTACTTC. This chain joins TRBV20-1 and TRBJ2-5; no reliable D call. The germline CDR1 and CDR2 sequences are DFQATT and SNEGSKA (reference sequence). The ends were cut back, 4 bases at V and 3 bases at J, with 6 bases in the middle. The CDR3 length is 11 residues.